This paragraph covers one T cell receptor (beta chain) sequence. The antigen remains undetermined. The data stem from a study of cytomegalovirus exposure and HLA in healthy donors. Study findings and constraints: The authors excluded some V segments, including TRBV6-2 and TRBV6-3, as indistinguishable.

Amplification used 60 Vbeta primers and 13 Jbeta primers. The assay was immunoSEQ multiplex PCR, and TCRdb's table has in-frame clones only and misses some. Its table records 100,000 to 150,000 clones. Trimming pared 1 base from V and 1 base from J, leaving 10 bases between. CDR3 length equals 15 residues. The germline gives CDR1 LNHDA, CDR2 SQIVND (reference sequence). Sequenced input: PBMCs. J is TRBJ1-2 and V is TRBV19; a weak D match, TRBD1 (5 bases). This receptor was obtained from a man aged 30 to 45 in good health and CMV-seronegative. In nucleotides, the CDR3 is TGTGCCAGTAGTATAGGTTTCAGGGATAACTATGGCTACACCTTC. As protein: CASSIGFRDNYGYTF.